Following are 18 T cell receptor beta chains from one sample sequenced in a study of T cells in narcolepsy. Only in-frame clones appear in the TCRdb table, and some are missing; sequencing was by immunoSEQ multiplex PCR. The sample includes 30,000 to 35,000 clones, over 70% of them seen just once. Sequencing was done on a sample of memory (CD45RA-) CD4+ T cells from blood. The receptors derive from a human donor in good health.

The V and J genes are TRBV14 and TRBJ1-1; possible D gene TRBD1, 6 bases. The CDR3 extends over 14 amino acids. The V end was cut by 6 bases, the J end by 1 base, with 12 bases between. Germline V gives CDR1 SGHDN, CDR2 FVKESK. CDR3 nucleotides: TGTGCCAGCAGTAGAGGGGGAGGGAACACTGAAGCTTTCTTT. It translates to CASSRGGGNTEAFF.

This clone appeared once. The CDR3 sequence is CARGASGTVGETQYF. The CDR3 nucleotides are TGTGCCAGGGGGGCTAGCGGGACAGTCGGGGAGACCCAGTACTTC. The chain combines TRBV2 with TRBJ2-5; TRBD2 matches at 9 bases. This CDR3 spans 15 amino acids. CDR1 and CDR2 from the germline V gene are SNHLY and FYNNEI. Germline trimming cut 9 bases from V and 5 bases from J; bases unmatched to any gene: 13.

This chain links TRBV6-1 with TRBJ2-7; TRBD1 matches 10 bases. Germline CDR1 is MNHNS and CDR2 is SASEGT. V was clipped by 8 bases and J by 2 bases; unmatched bases: 9. CDR3 length equals 15 residues. CDR3 nucleotide sequence: TGTGCCAGCGGGGGACAGGGGACATTCGCCTACGAGCAGTACTTC. It is translated as CASGGQGTFAYEQYF.

V gene TRBV19 combines with J gene TRBJ2-3; tentative D call: TRBD2 (6 bases). V shed 10 bases and J shed 6 bases, with 20 bases lying between them. Germline-derived CDR1 and CDR2 are LNHDA and SQIVND (reference sequence). This CDR3 region has 14 residues. The DNA of the CDR3 is TGTGCCACAAGACTAGTGGCTCAGTTGGATACGCAGTATTTT. It is translated as CATRLVAQLDTQYF.

The rearrangement links TRBV10-2 to TRBJ1-3; D unclear. The CDR3 runs to 11 residues. Trimming stripped 1 base from V and 8 bases from J, with 3 bases between. Germline loops: CDR1 WSHSY, CDR2 SAAADI. CDR3 DNA: TGCGCCAGCAGTGAGTGGGACACCATATATTTT. It codes for CASSEWDTIYF.

This clone was recorded once. The V gene is TRBV11-3, the J gene TRBJ1-2; 11 bases are shared with TRBD1. CDR3 length: 14 residues. V shed 5 bases, J shed 7 bases, and the junction held 6 bases outside the gene matches. Germline V gene data show CDR1 as SGHNT and CDR2 as YENEEA. The CDR3 bases are TGTGCCAGCAGCCCCGGACAGGGGGCGTCTGGCTACACCTTC. Its protein product is CASSPGQGASGYTF. Combining the CDR3 with reference TRBV11-3 and TRBJ1-2 gives the whole variable domain EAGVVQSPRYKIIEKKQPVAFWCNPISGHNTLYWYLQNLGQGPELLIRYENEEAVDDSQLPKDRFSAERLKGVDSTLKIQPAELGDSAVYLCASSPGQGASGYTFGSGTRLTVV.

The chain is built from TRBV7-8 and TRBJ2-7, with D possibly TRBD2 on 6 matching bases. The CDR3 sequence is 13 residues long. Per the germline V gene, CDR1 is SGHVS and CDR2 is FQNEAQ. V was clipped by 1 base and J by 6 bases, with 10 bases between them. DNA for the CDR3: TGTGCCAGCAGCTTAGGGGGGGAACGCGAGCAGTACTTC. Its translation is CASSLGGEREQYF. The complete variable domain, with remaining parts taken from reference TRBV7-8 and TRBJ2-7, reads GAGVSQSPRYKVAKRGQDVALRCDPISGHVSLFWYQQALGQGPEFLTYFQNEAQLDKSGLPSDRFFAERPEGSVSTLKIQRTQQEDSAVYLCASSLGGEREQYFGPGTRLTVT.

This chain joins TRBV2 and TRBJ2-7, with 9 positions matching TRBD1. The CDR3 consists of 14 residues. CDR1 and CDR2 (germline): SNHLY, FYNNEI. The ends lost 4 bases at V and 5 bases at J; junction bases unmatched: 6. The CDR3 bases are TGTGCCAGCAGTGGTCGGACAGGGGTGAACGAGCAGTACTTC. This translates into CASSGRTGVNEQYF.

The chain combines TRBV23-1 with TRBJ2-7, with D possibly being TRBD1 (7 bases). TRBV23-1 is known as an ORF, though its function is uncertain. V was shortened by 8 bases and J by 0 bases, with 11 bases between the two germline ends. This CDR3 has 13 amino acids. The CDR3 sequence: CASPRGASYEQYF. The CDR3 DNA reads as TGCGCCAGCCCCAGGGGGGCCTCCTACGAGCAGTACTTC.

This clone came up a few times. The gene calls are TRBV27 and TRBJ1-1; D gene uncertain. Germline assignment: CDR1 MNHEY and CDR2 SMNVEV (reference sequence). CDR3 length: 12 residues. V was clipped by 6 bases and J by 7 bases, with 12 bases between them. CDR3 protein: CASSLLRGEAFF. The CDR3 DNA reads TGTGCCAGCAGCCTACTTAGAGGTGAAGCTTTCTTT.

The V gene is TRBV5-1, the J gene TRBJ2-1, with TRBD2 identical over 9 bases. The CDR3 is 18 amino acids. With 4 bases clipped from V and 1 base from J, the junction kept 12 bases outside the gene matches. The V gene's germline CDR1 is SGHRS and CDR2 YFSETQ. In DNA, the CDR3 is TGCGCCAGCAGCAATCCTTTGGCGGGAGGGCCGTCCTACAATGAGCAGTTCTTC. Translating gives CASSNPLAGGPSYNEQFF.

The chain has TRBV7-2 and TRBJ2-5; D not certain. Germline-derived CDR1 and CDR2 are SGHTA and FQGNSA. The germline V and J ends were trimmed by 4 bases and 3 bases, with 15 bases remaining between them. The CDR3 consists of 15 residues. The DNA of the CDR3 is TGTGCCAGCAGCTCCCGAGCGCAAAAGGAAGAGACCCAGTACTTC. It codes for CASSSRAQKEETQYF.

The CDR3 region is CASHALGSGNTIYF. CDR3 in DNA: TGTGCCAGCCACGCGCTGGGGTCTGGAAACACCATATATTTT. This chain connects TRBV27 to TRBJ1-3; D not certain. Per germline, CDR1 MNHEY and CDR2 SMNVEV (reference sequence). This CDR3 is 14 amino acids long. The ends were cut back, 8 bases at V and 1 base at J, with 12 bases in the middle.

This clone was seen just once. The chain couples TRBV6-1 to TRBJ1-5; D not certain. This CDR3 spans 14 amino acids. Germline V gene data show CDR1 as MNHNS and CDR2 as SASEGT. Trimming cost V 1 base and J 1 base, with 5 bases left between them. Here the CDR3 reads CASSEVVSNQPQHF. In DNA, the CDR3 is TGTGCCAGCAGTGAAGTGGTAAGCAATCAGCCCCAGCATTTT.

This clone was seen only once. The rearrangement joins TRBV4-1 to TRBJ2-7; the match to TRBD2 covers 15 bases. Germline values: CDR1 MGHRA, CDR2 YSYEKL. CDR3 length: 17 amino acids. V shed 4 bases, J shed 1 base, and the junction held 5 bases outside the gene matches. The CDR3 sequence is CASSRGLAGGNSYEQYF. CDR3 in DNA: TGCGCCAGCAGCCGAGGACTAGCGGGAGGGAATTCCTACGAGCAGTACTTC.

The rearrangement uses TRBV30 and TRBJ1-2, with 7 bases aligning to TRBD1. The CDR3 runs 15 residues. With 5 bases clipped from V and 10 bases from J, the junction kept 19 bases outside the gene matches. CDR1 is GTSNPN, CDR2 SVGIG, per germline (reference sequence). In nucleotides, the CDR3 is TGTGCCTGGGGGCAACTGGGACAGCCGGTTAGACCCTACACCTTC. This codes for CAWGQLGQPVRPYTF.

This chain links TRBV5-4 with TRBJ1-1; D is possibly TRBD1 (6 bases). Germline V gives CDR1 SGHNT, CDR2 YYREEE (reference sequence). This CDR3 contains 18 residues. With 5 bases removed from V and 0 bases from J, the gap between germline ends came to 23 bases. CDR3 coding DNA: TGTGCCAGCAGTCCATCAGGCCCGGGGGCCCAGATGAACACTGAAGCTTTCTTT. Translated, it gives CASSPSGPGAQMNTEAFF.

V is TRBV5-4 and J is TRBJ2-6, with a tentative D call TRBD1 (6 bases). The V end lost 4 bases, the J end lost 0 bases, and 14 bases lay between the germline ends. Per the germline V gene, CDR1 is SGHNT and CDR2 is YYREEE (reference sequence). The CDR3 totals 17 residues. The CDR3 sequence is CASSTWTASSGANVLTF. For the CDR3, the DNA is TGTGCCAGCAGCACCTGGACAGCCAGCTCTGGGGCCAACGTCCTGACTTTC.